Presented here are 21 T cell receptor beta chains from one specimen sequenced in a study of cytomegalovirus exposure and HLA in healthy donors. Primers: 60 Vbeta forward and 13 Jbeta reverse. Assay: immunoSEQ multiplex PCR; the TCRdb copy retains only in-frame clones and omits some. Altogether 55,000 to 65,000 clones are present, over 75% being singletons, with the ten largest covering under 7%. The sample comprised PBMCs. The receptors originated from a male donor in good health and CMV-seronegative.

This chain connects TRBV25-1 to TRBJ1-2; TRBD1 aligns across 8 bases. The V and J ends lost 4 bases and 4 bases, in that order; junction bases with no gene match: 8. The CDR3 is made up of 15 amino acids. Germline loops: CDR1 MGHDK, CDR2 SYGVNS. CDR3 nucleotides: TGTGCCAGCAGTGCCCGGACAGGGAAAATCTATGGCTACACCTTC. Translated, it gives CASSARTGKIYGYTF.

The chain has TRBV7-9 and TRBJ2-3, with 8 positions matching TRBD1. Germline V gene lookup returns CDR1 SEHNR and CDR2 FQNEAQ (reference sequence). Trimming at V came to 5 bases and at J to 3 bases, leaving 13 bases not matched to a gene. The CDR3 totals 17 residues. In DNA, the CDR3 is TGTGCCAGCAGCGCCTTGGCGACAGGGGCAAAAACAGATACGCAGTATTTT. Translating it yields CASSALATGAKTDTQYF.

The chain's CDR3 is CASSRRLGGGAYNEQFF. The CDR3 DNA sequence: TGTGCCAGCAGCCGACGCCTTGGCGGGGGGGCCTACAATGAGCAGTTCTTC. The rearrangement uses TRBV7-8 and TRBJ2-1; 9 bases map to TRBD2. Germline CDR1 SGHVS, CDR2 FQNEAQ. The CDR3 contains 17 residues. Trimming at V came to 5 bases and at J to 2 bases, leaving 10 bases not matched to a gene.

In this sample, this clone turned up a few times. The chain combines TRBV19 with TRBJ2-7; 7 bases are a match to TRBD1. CDR1 LNHDA and CDR2 SQIVND come from the germline V gene (reference sequence). V lost 11 bases to trimming and J lost 0 bases; unmatched junction nucleotides: 10. This CDR3 is 14 amino acids long. The CDR3 DNA is TGTGCCGCCTCACCACAGGGGTCCTCCTACGAGCAGTACTTC. It is translated as CAASPQGSSYEQYF.

Concerning this clone itself: Relative to the germline gene, one junction end is altered; a read error may explain this. Written as DNA, the CDR3 is TGTTCCAGCAGTTCCCCGGGACACCCCTACGAGCAGTACTTC. Translated, it gives CSSSSPGHPYEQYF. The chain is built from TRBV7-9 and TRBJ2-7, with D possibly matching TRBD1 (6 bases). In germline, CDR1 is SEHNR, CDR2 FQNEAQ (reference sequence). This CDR3 contains 14 residues.

This clone was detected only once. The chain joins TRBV4-3 to TRBJ2-5; a possible D gene is TRBD1 (6 bases). The J call could be wrong; TRBJ2-7 is a better fit for the DNA end. The CDR3 sequence is 14 residues long. The germline V gene has CDR1 LGHNA and CDR2 YSLEER. Here the CDR3 reads CASSQETGPYEQYF. CDR3 nucleotides: TGCGCCAGCAGCCAAGAGACAGGCCCATACGAGCAGTACTTC.

The V call is TRBV5-1, the J call TRBJ2-1; D call uncertain. Germline V gene sequence: CDR1 SGHRS, CDR2 YFSETQ. V lost 1 base to trimming and J lost 5 bases, with 7 bases between them. The CDR3 totals 13 residues. The CDR3 nucleotides are TGCGCCAGCAGCTTGAGTCAGAACAATGAGCAGTTCTTC. It codes for CASSLSQNNEQFF.

The chain is built from TRBV9 and TRBJ2-7, with D hard to call. The CDR3 loop spans 12 amino acids. Germline CDR1 SGDLS, CDR2 YYNGEE. Trimming removed 4 bases at V and 6 bases at J, with 11 bases between. CDR3 in DNA: TGTGCCAGCAGCCCCCGCGGATCCGAGCAGTACTTC. Translation: CASSPRGSEQYF.

This chain links TRBV5-1 with TRBJ1-2; 8 bases are shared with TRBD1. There are 15 residues in the CDR3. V shed 0 bases, J shed 4 bases, and the junction held 5 bases outside the gene matches. Germline assignment: CDR1 SGHRS and CDR2 YFSETQ. The CDR3 sequence is CASSLDTTGAYGYTF. CDR3 nucleotides: TGCGCCAGCAGCTTGGATACGACAGGGGCCTATGGCTACACCTTC.

The genes are TRBV6-1 and TRBJ1-6; perhaps TRBD1 as D (5 bases). Germline V CDR1 and CDR2: MNHNS, SASEGT. CDR3 length: 14 residues. With 4 bases removed from V and 7 bases from J, the gap between germline ends came to 11 bases. In DNA, the CDR3 is TGTGCCAGCAGTGGGGACTTTTACAATTCACCCCTCCACTTT. As protein: CASSGDFYNSPLHF.

The V call is TRBV4-3, the J call TRBJ1-3, with D unclear. The CDR3 loop spans 15 amino acids. The V and J ends lost 1 base and 0 bases respectively, with 7 bases between them. The germline V gene encodes CDR1 LGHNA and CDR2 YSLEER. The CDR3 nucleotides read TGCGCCAGCAGCCAAGGTACAGTCTCTGGAAACACCATATATTTT. It yields the protein CASSQGTVSGNTIYF.

This sequence joins TRBV18 and TRBJ2-1; D gene uncertain. CDR3 length: 12 residues. CDR1 is KGHSH, CDR2 LQKENI, per germline. Trimming removed 2 bases from V and 6 bases from J, with 5 bases in between. The CDR3: CASSPASNEQFF. CDR3 nucleotides: TGTGCCAGCTCACCAGCGAGCAATGAGCAGTTCTTC. Complete variable domain (other parts from reference TRBV18 and TRBJ2-1): NAGVMQNPRHLVRRRGQEARLRCSPMKGHSHVYWYRQLPEEGLKFMVYLQKENIIDESGMPKERFSAEFPKEGPSILRIQQVVRGDSAAYFCASSPASNEQFFGPGTRLTVL.

This chain joins TRBV19 and TRBJ2-3; 8 bases line up with TRBD2. CDR1 LNHDA and CDR2 SQIVND come from the germline V gene (reference sequence). The J segment lost 3 bases and the V segment lost 5 bases, leaving 16 bases of the junction unmatched. The CDR3 is made up of 18 amino acids. CDR3 in DNA: TGTGCCAGTAGTCCCCGGGGGGGCCGGAGTATTAGTACAGATACGCAGTATTTT. This codes for CASSPRGGRSISTDTQYF.

This rearrangement joins TRBV11-2 to TRBJ2-7; D is perhaps TRBD2 (6 bases). CDR3 length: 15 amino acids. V lost 6 bases to trimming and J lost 5 bases, with 20 bases between them. Germline-derived CDR1 and CDR2 are SGHAT and FQNNGV. Here the CDR3 DNA reads TGTGCCAGCAGTAACCTGCGGGGCGGGCCCCACGAGCAGTACTTC. It codes for CASSNLRGGPHEQYF. Drawing the rest from reference TRBV11-2 and TRBJ2-7, the complete variable domain is EAGVAQSPRYKIIEKRQSVAFWCNPISGHATLYWYQQILGQGPKLLIQFQNNGVVDDSQLPKDRFSAERLKGVDSTLKIQPAKLEDSAVYLCASSNLRGGPHEQYFGPGTRLTVT.

The rearrangement links TRBV5-1 to TRBJ1-4, with a tentative D call TRBD1 (5 bases). CDR3 size: 15 residues. V was trimmed by 3 bases and J by 0 bases, leaving 9 bases between them. The germline CDR1 and CDR2 sequences are SGHRS and YFSETQ. CDR3 loop: CASSSWGATNEKLFF. Here the CDR3 DNA reads TGCGCCAGCAGCTCCTGGGGGGCAACTAATGAAAAACTGTTTTTT.

The CDR3 nucleotides read TGTGCCAGCAGCTTAGGGACAGGGTTTGAGCAGTTCTTC. As protein: CASSLGTGFEQFF. The J gene is TRBJ2-1, the V gene TRBV7-2; TRBD1 agrees at 8 bases. Germline V gene data show CDR1 as SGHTA and CDR2 as FQGNSA. Trimming took 1 base from V and 9 from J; bases not matched to a gene: 2. The CDR3 is 13 residues long.

The chain is built from TRBV11-2 and TRBJ2-2, with 11 bases aligning to TRBD2. The CDR3 is made up of 16 amino acids. The V and J ends lost 5 bases and 4 bases, in that order; junction bases with no gene match: 6. Germline CDR1 is SGHAT and CDR2 is FQNNGV. CDR3 amino acids: CASSRTSGSSTGELFF. The DNA of the CDR3 is TGTGCCAGCAGCCGGACTAGCGGGTCCTCCACCGGGGAGCTGTTTTTT.

This clone has only one observation. The CDR3 spells CASTIGQDYGYTF. CDR3 DNA: TGTGCCAGCACCATCGGACAGGACTATGGCTACACCTTC. The J gene is TRBJ1-2, the V gene TRBV9; 7 nucleotides line up with TRBD1. The CDR3 has 13 residues. In germline, CDR1 is SGDLS, CDR2 YYNGEE. V was clipped by 6 bases and J by 3 bases; unmatched bases: 5.

J is TRBJ2-3 and V is TRBV2; 11 nucleotides agree with TRBD1. The CDR3 loop spans 15 amino acids. The J segment lost 5 bases and the V segment lost 6 bases, leaving 7 bases of the junction unmatched. Germline V gene lookup returns CDR1 SNHLY and CDR2 FYNNEI. The CDR3 DNA follows: TGTGCCAGCAGCCAGGGACAGGGGGTGAGAGATACGCAGTATTTT. Amino acids: CASSQGQGVRDTQYF.

The CDR3, as DNA: TGTGCCAGCAGCGAACCGGGGGTACGGGAGACCCAGTACTTC. As protein: CASSEPGVRETQYF. The rearrangement uses TRBV7-2 and TRBJ2-5; tentatively, D is TRBD2 (6 bases). CDR3 length equals 14 residues. V dropped 5 bases and J dropped 5 bases, with 15 bases sitting between them. Germline CDR1 SGHTA, CDR2 FQGNSA.

The chain carries TRBV5-1 and TRBJ2-1; 11 positions agree with TRBD2. J gave up 5 bases and V 4 bases, and 5 bases lay outside the gene matches. Germline assignment: CDR1 SGHRS and CDR2 YFSETQ. The CDR3 spans 15 residues. The CDR3 DNA follows: TGCGCCAGCAGCCTCGGGACTAGCGGCCACAATGAGCAGTTCTTC. The encoded protein is CASSLGTSGHNEQFF.